The rows below give T cell receptor beta chains drawn from one sample of a study of T cell repertoires in aging, cancer and after chemotherapy. Each CDR3 protein is one row after TCRdb ran MiXCR on the multiplex PCR reads. Of 7,000 to 9,500 distinct CDR3 sequences in the sample, around a quarter were seen once. Sequencing used blood. The receptor source for this set is a human donor with a blood cancer. The donor label of this sample is uncertain. Each CDR3 is given with its conserved first and last residue. The D gene is left open where the match is weak. Expanded clones get a size class; other rows say once, few or many, or leave the size out.

D	V	J	size	DNA	CDR3
.	TRBV5-5	TRBJ1-1	.	TGCGCCAGCAGCTTAAATATGGGGGAAGCTTTCTTT	CASSLNMGEAFF
.	TRBV6-1	TRBJ1-2	few	TGTGCCAGCCCCTCAGGGCAGGGGAATGGCTACACCTTC	CASPSGQGNGYTF
.	TRBV7-6	TRBJ2-3	medium-sized	TGTGCCAGCAGCTTAAGCCTAGCCGATACGCAGTATTTT	CASSLSLADTQYF
.	TRBV5-1	TRBJ2-5	.	TGCGCCAGCAGCTTGGCCGGGGTGTTGGGCCAAGAGACCCAGTACTTC	CASSLAGVLGQETQYF
.	TRBV21-1	TRBJ2-7	.	TGTGCCAGCAGCAAACACCCAAGCCGACTAGCCCGCTACGAGCAGTACTTC	CASSKHPSRLARYEQYF
.	TRBV13	TRBJ2-7	.	TGTGCCAGCAGCTTACGCGGGGAGCAGTACTTC	CASSLRGEQYF
TRBD1	TRBV5-4	TRBJ2-7	few	TGTGCCAGCAGTCGTCCCTCCACCGGGACAGGGGGCAACGAGCAGTACTTC	CASSRPSTGTGGNEQYF
.	TRBV18	TRBJ2-2	many	TGTGCCAGCTCACCAGTGGGGGCCGTAAACACCGGGGAGCTGTTTTTT	CASSPVGAVNTGELFF
.	TRBV29-1	TRBJ2-7	few	TGCAGCGCCCGGGGGGCGGGTTCCTACGAGCAGTACTTC	CSARGAGSYEQYF
.	TRBV6-5	TRBJ2-7	many	TGTGCCAGCAGTTACATCAGACATAGCTCCGAGCAGTACTTC	CASSYIRHSSEQYF
.	TRBV5-1	TRBJ1-1	.	TGCGCCAGCAGCTTTTCCGGAGATAGTGAAGCTTTCTTT	CASSFSGDSEAFF
TRBD1	TRBV6-5	TRBJ2-7	.	TGTGCCAGCAGTTCCTACGGACAGGGTTTAGGGACATTCTACGAGCAGTACTTC	CASSSYGQGLGTFYEQYF
TRBD1	TRBV5-4	TRBJ2-3	medium-sized	TGTGCCAGCAGCGCGGACAGGTTGACAGATACGCAGTATTTT	CASSADRLTDTQYF
.	TRBV27	TRBJ2-7	few	TGTGCCAGCAGTTTACGAGGGGGAAGACTCTACGAGCAGTACTTC	CASSLRGGRLYEQYF
TRBD2	TRBV6-5	TRBJ2-3	medium-sized	TGTGCCAGCAGTTTCAGGACTAGCGGGGGTGGGGATACGCAGTATTTT	CASSFRTSGGGDTQYF
.	TRBV7-9	TRBJ1-2	.	TGTGCCAGCAGCTTGAAGGTCCTTAAAACGGGCTACACCTTC	CASSLKVLKTGYTF
TRBD2	TRBV9	TRBJ2-2	.	TGTGCCAGCAGCGCAACTAGCGGGAGTGTTAGCGGGGAGCTGTTTTTT	CASSATSGSVSGELFF
.	TRBV6-5	TRBJ1-1	medium-sized	TGTGCCAGCAGTTACGGAGGGATTGCAGCTTTCTTT	CASSYGGIAAFF